The entry that follows covers one T cell receptor beta chain sequence. There is no known antigen for this receptor. Per-base quality was not reported, and no clone a single base away is much larger than it. Eligible patients were adults with ileal or ileocolonic Crohn's disease who had an indication for ileocolonic resection. Whole ileal mucosal biopsies were kept frozen at -80 degrees C prior to DNA extraction. Genomic DNA was isolated from frozen whole biopsies using a TRizol-based method, and the DNA was quantified with a NanoDrop 2000 spectrophotometer. This entry comes from a study of T cell repertoires in ileal Crohn's disease (dated by TCRdb to about 2019). About the full investigation: The median duration of disease was around 8 years, and at the time of surgery roughly 36% of patients were active smokers. All patients had surgery for a complication: stricturing disease in about 60% and penetrating disease in 39%. A total of some 150 mucosal samples from around 57 patients were sequenced, collected from several sites on the surgical specimen and at postoperative endoscopy. The study was conducted in parallel with a multicentre cohort that was designed to identify predictors of early endoscopic recurrence following ileocolonic resection. Roughly half of the patients were given postoperative therapy, with 18 on anti-TNF agents and about a dozen on thiopurines. Endoscopic postoperative recurrence was defined as a Rutgeerts score above i0. The TCR repertoire was analysed in about 62 patients with Crohn's disease drawn from a prospective multicentre cohort. Overall study outcomes, separate from this receptor: A significantly higher proportion of clonal expansions was observed in active smokers at surgery than in non-smokers (roughly 24% vs 19%, p=0.02). Endoscopic recurrence was found to be associated with higher high-frequency clone percentages at surgery, and recurrence was observed in all patients with clonality above 26.8% (18/57). Only a subgroup of patients, of unstated size, had their mucosal CD4 and CD8 T cells sorted and sequenced. Compared with CD4 T cells, sorted CD8 T cells held more high-frequency clones, which suggests that the mucosal expansions were mostly CD8.

CDR1 and CDR2 were assigned from the germline V gene (reference sequence) as GTSNPN and SVGIG. The germline V and J ends show losses of 5 bases and 3 bases respectively, and no gene match explains 0 bases of the junction. Measured from the cysteine to the phenylalanine, the CDR3 is 12 residues long. Kept here is only the CDR3 DNA, which spans 36 bases and is read in frame from base 1. For commercial TCRB immunosequencing, approximately 480 nanograms of biopsy DNA were submitted for each sample. CDR3 regions were amplified from genomic DNA by Adaptive Biotechnology using a two-step, amplification bias-controlled multiplex PCR. In the first PCR, primers covered every V and J gene segment, and in the second PCR, barcodes and Illumina adapters were added. CDR3 libraries were sequenced on an Illumina instrument. The paper's data handling went like this. The analysis drew on both the pipelines supplied by the vendor and custom analysis of the raw data in R/Bioconductor running R version 3.3.0. Clonality, which ranges from 0 to 1, was calculated as the inverse of the normalised Shannon entropy across all productive clones. The repertoire share taken up by the top 100 clones defined high-frequency clones, and only clones that passed a 95% confidence test were kept. Repertoire diversity was measured with the Simpson index, and overlap between samples was measured with the Morisita-Horn index. TCRdb's version of the immuneACCESS table is confined to in-frame rearrangements and falls short of the full clone set. An unresolved V gene accounts for under half of the shortfall where checked; the remainder is of unknown origin. The V and J calls and the clone size are those of that table, but D and trimming were determined from the DNA. This sample comprises more than 11,000 clones, about 90% of them detected only once. The ten largest clones take up 3.5% to 4.5% of the sample.

Input material: ileal tissue. Recombination linked TRBV30 to TRBJ2-3, with 9 middle bases fitting TRBD2. The TCR comes from an adult with Crohn's disease. The encoded CDR3 is CAWGLATDTQYF. The DNA is as follows: TGTGCCTGGGGACTAGCGACAGATACGCAGTATTTT.